This T cell receptor (beta chain) was retrieved from a study of memory CD4+ T cells and cytomegalovirus serostatus. Study information: Of the healthy Belgian adults, several were CMV seropositive and 20 to 30 seronegative.

The V gene's germline CDR1 is LNHDA and CDR2 SQIVND (reference sequence). CDR3 size: 13 residues. V was cut by 7 bases and J by 4 bases, with 10 bases left in between. Sequencing used immunoSEQ multiplex PCR; TCRdb keeps in-frame clones, though not all of them. There are around 99,000 clones in the sample; roughly 80% occur only once, and 3.6% lies in the top ten. The sort gate was single viable CD3+CD4+CD8-CD45RO+ cells for memory CD4+ T cells. A remark on this clone: The antigen is not known.

General observations from the study: Of 150 to 200 reported CMV TCRbeta sequences, under 70 were found in memory CD4+ repertoires.

The V gene is TRBV19, the J gene TRBJ2-2, with D unclear. Input material: memory CD4+ T cells from blood. The sequence was obtained from an adult in good health and CMV-seropositive. The CDR3 spells CASNEWSTGELFF. The DNA for the CDR3 is TGTGCCAGTAATGAGTGGAGCACCGGGGAGCTGTTTTTT.